Listed below are T cell receptor beta chains from one sample, sequenced in a study of Graves' ophthalmopathy and Graves' hyperthyroidism. A single record per CDR3 protein comes from TCRdb applying MiXCR to the multiplex PCR reads. The sample contains 600,000 to 700,000 distinct CDR3 sequences, more than 40% of which appear only once. Source material: peripheral blood. The receptor set was obtained from an adult man with Graves' ophthalmopathy. CDR3s include the opening cysteine and the closing phenylalanine or tryptophan. D genes are given only for firm matches. Expanded clones are given a class, and other clones once, few, many or no size at all.

D gene	V gene	J gene	clone size	CDR3 protein	CDR3 DNA
TRBD2	TRBV10-3	TRBJ2-7	-	CAIEAGRTAGRVGHEQYF	TGTGCCATCGAGGCCGGGAGGACGGCCGGGAGAGTCGGCCACGAGCAGTACTTC
-	TRBV2	TRBJ1-5	few	CASSPGTAMVGPQHF	TGTGCCAGCAGCCCCGGGACGGCCATGGTTGGGCCCCAGCATTTT
TRBD1	TRBV10-3	TRBJ2-6	many	CASGEGQPSSSGANVLTF	TGTGCCAGCGGAGAGGGACAGCCAAGTTCCTCTGGGGCCAACGTCCTGACTTTC
TRBD1	TRBV4-1	TRBJ2-7	many	CASSQEQGSAYEQYF	TGCGCCAGCAGCCAAGAACAGGGGTCAGCCTACGAGCAGTACTTC
-	TRBV4-1	TRBJ2-7	once	CASSQVFQTYEQYF	TGCGCCAGCAGCCAAGTGTTCCAGACCTACGAGCAGTACTTC
-	TRBV10-3	TRBJ2-7	-	CASSYLHGQYEQYF	TGTGCCAGCAGTTACCTCCATGGACAGTACGAGCAGTACTTC
-	TRBV4-2	TRBJ1-2	few	CASSQLTTPNYGYTF	TGTGCCAGCAGCCAACTAACAACACCAAACTATGGCTACACCTTC
TRBD2	TRBV2	TRBJ2-3	-	CASSYPGLATTDTQYF	TGTGCCAGCAGTTACCCGGGACTAGCAACAACAGATACGCAGTATTTT
-	TRBV29-1	TRBJ1-3	-	CSGYGLWNTIYF	TGCAGCGGTTACGGACTGTGGAACACCATATATTTT
-	TRBV25-1	TRBJ1-6	-	CASVRGPGNSPLHF	TGTGCCAGCGTACGGGGACCGGGAAATTCACCCCTCCACTTT
TRBD1	TRBV6-6	TRBJ2-7	many	CASTQGQDVYEQYF	TGTGCCAGCACCCAGGGACAGGATGTCTACGAGCAGTACTTC
-	TRBV5-6	TRBJ1-1	-	CASSVGRGHLPNTEAFF	TGTGCCAGCAGCGTCGGCAGGGGTCATTTACCGAACACTGAAGCTTTCTTT
-	TRBV4-3	TRBJ2-2	-	CASSQEVATGELFF	TGCGCCAGCAGCCAAGAAGTGGCCACCGGGGAGCTGTTTTTT
-	TRBV6-5	TRBJ2-5	many	CASSSEGETQYF	TGTGCCAGCAGTTCCGAGGGGGAGACCCAGTACTTC
-	TRBV15	TRBJ2-7	-	CATSRGGESDGYEQYF	TGTGCCACCAGCAGAGGCGGTGAGAGCGATGGCTACGAGCAGTACTTC
-	TRBV12-3/TRBV12-4	TRBJ2-5	many	CASSPSRGRETQYF	TGTGCCAGCAGTCCCTCCAGGGGTCGGGAGACCCAGTACTTC
-	TRBV7-2	TRBJ1-3	many	CASSLAYSGNTIYF	TGTGCCAGCAGCTTAGCTTACTCTGGAAACACCATATATTTT
-	TRBV7-2	TRBJ1-6	many	CASSLGRANSPLHF	TGTGCCAGCAGCTTGGGCAGGGCTAATTCACCCCTCCACTTT
TRBD1	TRBV7-7	TRBJ2-7	many	CASSAGTGGVGEQYF	TGTGCTAGCAGCGCCGGGACAGGGGGCGTCGGCGAGCAGTACTTC
TRBD2	TRBV5-1	TRBJ2-5	-	CASSSGTSGTQETQYF	TGCGCCAGCAGCTCCGGGACTAGCGGAACCCAAGAGACCCAGTACTTC
-	TRBV7-9	TRBJ1-1	once	CASSFGPSTEAFF	TGTGCCAGCAGCTTTGGTCCTAGCACTGAAGCTTTCTTT
TRBD1	TRBV2	TRBJ1-2	many	CASGDRGSRGYTF	TGTGCCAGCGGCGACAGGGGATCACGGGGCTACACCTTC
-	TRBV6-6	TRBJ1-2	many	CASRGDRHGYTF	TGTGCCAGCAGAGGCGACAGACATGGCTACACCTTC
-	TRBV15	TRBJ1-2	-	CATSSPDSPGYTF	TGTGCCACCAGCAGCCCGGACTCCCCTGGCTACACCTTC
TRBD1	TRBV29-1	TRBJ2-5	many	CSVVPDRTQETQYF	TGCAGCGTTGTCCCGGACAGGACCCAAGAGACCCAGTACTTC
-	TRBV2	TRBJ2-7	many	CASISWKDPYEQYF	TGTGCCAGCATATCATGGAAGGATCCCTACGAGCAGTACTTC
-	TRBV3-1	TRBJ1-2	-	CASSQDAARDGSYGYTF	TGTGCCAGCAGCCAAGATGCAGCAAGGGACGGTAGCTATGGCTACACCTTC
-	TRBV15	TRBJ2-7	many	CATSRDLEGSEQYF	TGTGCCACCAGCAGAGATCTCGAGGGCTCCGAGCAGTACTTC
TRBD1	TRBV7-9	TRBJ2-2	few	CASSFLRGQSTGELFF	TGTGCCAGCAGCTTCCTGAGGGGGCAGTCCACCGGGGAGCTGTTTTTT
-	TRBV10-3	TRBJ2-6	-	CASSQTSGTGANVLTF	TGTGCCAGCAGTCAAACATCCGGGACAGGGGCCAACGTCCTGACTTTC
-	TRBV11-2	TRBJ1-1	-	CASGLATEAFF	TGTGCCAGCGGCTTAGCCACCGAAGCTTTCTTT
-	TRBV7-9	TRBJ2-3	many	CAGQAADTQYF	TGTGCCGGCCAGGCGGCAGATACGCAGTATTTT